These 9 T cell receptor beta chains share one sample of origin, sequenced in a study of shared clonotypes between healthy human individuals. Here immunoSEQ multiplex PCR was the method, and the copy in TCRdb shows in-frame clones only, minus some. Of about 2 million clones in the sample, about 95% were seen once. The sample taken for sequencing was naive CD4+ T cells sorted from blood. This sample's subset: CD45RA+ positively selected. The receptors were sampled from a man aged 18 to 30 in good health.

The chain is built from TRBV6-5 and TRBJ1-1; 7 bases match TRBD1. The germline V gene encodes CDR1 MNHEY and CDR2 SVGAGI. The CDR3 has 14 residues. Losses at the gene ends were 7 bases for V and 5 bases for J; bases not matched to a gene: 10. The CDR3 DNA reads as TGTGCCAGCAATCAAAGGGGCAGGGGGACTGAAGCTTTCTTT. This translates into CASNQRGRGTEAFF.

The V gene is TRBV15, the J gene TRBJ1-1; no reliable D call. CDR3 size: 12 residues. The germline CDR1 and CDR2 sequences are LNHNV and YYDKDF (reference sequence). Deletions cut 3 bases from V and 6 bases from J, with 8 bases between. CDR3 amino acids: CATSSTSSEAFF. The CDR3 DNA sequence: TGTGCCACCAGCAGTACGAGTTCTGAAGCTTTCTTT.

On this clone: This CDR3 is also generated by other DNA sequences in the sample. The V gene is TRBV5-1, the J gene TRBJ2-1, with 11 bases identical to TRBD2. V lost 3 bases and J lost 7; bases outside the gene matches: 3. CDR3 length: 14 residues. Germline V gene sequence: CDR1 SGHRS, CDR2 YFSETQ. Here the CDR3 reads CASSWTSGRNEQFF. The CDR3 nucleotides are TGCGCCAGCAGCTGGACTAGCGGGCGGAATGAGCAGTTCTTC.

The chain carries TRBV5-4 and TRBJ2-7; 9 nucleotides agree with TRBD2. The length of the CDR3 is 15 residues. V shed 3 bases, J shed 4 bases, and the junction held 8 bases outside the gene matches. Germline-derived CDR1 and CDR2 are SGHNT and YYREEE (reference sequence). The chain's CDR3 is CASSWESSGTYEQYF. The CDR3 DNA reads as TGTGCCAGCAGCTGGGAGTCTAGCGGGACATACGAGCAGTACTTC. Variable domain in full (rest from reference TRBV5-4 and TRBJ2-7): ETGVTQSPTHLIKTRGQQVTLRCSSQSGHNTVSWYQQALGQGPQFIFQYYREEENGRGNFPPRFSGLQFPNYSSELNVNALELDDSALYLCASSWESSGTYEQYFGPGTRLTVT.

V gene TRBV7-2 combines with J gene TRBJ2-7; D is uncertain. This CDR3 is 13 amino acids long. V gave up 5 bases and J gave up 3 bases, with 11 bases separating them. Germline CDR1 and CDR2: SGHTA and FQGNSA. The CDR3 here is CASSRQSDYEQYF. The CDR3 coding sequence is TGTGCCAGCAGCCGTCAGAGTGACTACGAGCAGTACTTC. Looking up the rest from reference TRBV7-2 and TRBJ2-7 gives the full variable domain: GAGVSQSPSNKVTEKGKDVELRCDPISGHTALYWYRQSLGQGLEFLIYFQGNSAPDKSGLPSDRFSAERTGGSVSTLTIQRTQQEDSAVYLCASSRQSDYEQYFGPGTRLTVT.

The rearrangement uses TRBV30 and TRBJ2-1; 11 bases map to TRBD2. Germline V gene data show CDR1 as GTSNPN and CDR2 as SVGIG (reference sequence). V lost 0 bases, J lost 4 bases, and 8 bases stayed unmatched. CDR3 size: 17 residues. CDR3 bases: TGTGCCTGGAGTGTAGCGCGGACTAGCGGGTTTTACAATGAGCAGTTCTTC. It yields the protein CAWSVARTSGFYNEQFF.

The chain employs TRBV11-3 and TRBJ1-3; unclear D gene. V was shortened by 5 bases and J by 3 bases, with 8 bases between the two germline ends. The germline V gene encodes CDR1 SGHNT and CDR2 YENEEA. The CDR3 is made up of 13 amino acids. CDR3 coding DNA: TGTGCCAGCAGCCAACAGAGTGGAAACACCATATATTTT. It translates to CASSQQSGNTIYF.

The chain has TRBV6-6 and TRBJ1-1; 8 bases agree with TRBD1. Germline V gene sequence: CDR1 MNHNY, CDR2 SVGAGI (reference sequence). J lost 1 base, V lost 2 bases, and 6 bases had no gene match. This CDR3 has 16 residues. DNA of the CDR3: TGTGCCAGCAGTTACCCTCTTGGACAGGGGAACACTGAAGCTTTCTTT. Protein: CASSYPLGQGNTEAFF.

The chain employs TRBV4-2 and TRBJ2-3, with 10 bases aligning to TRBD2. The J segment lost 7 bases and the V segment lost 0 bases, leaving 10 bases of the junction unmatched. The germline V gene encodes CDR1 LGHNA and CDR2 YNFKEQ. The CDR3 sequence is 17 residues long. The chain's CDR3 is CASSQDLVSGGPYTQYF. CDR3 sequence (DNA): TGTGCCAGCAGCCAAGATCTCGTTAGCGGGGGGCCCTATACGCAGTATTTT.